What follows are 12 T cell receptor beta chains derived from one specimen sequenced in a study of OX40 agonist ivuxolimab in advanced cancers. Produced via immunoSEQ multiplex PCR; TCRdb's table is partial and in-frame only. The top ten hold more than 2% of the sample, which has roughly 73,000 clones, approximately 84% seen once. The input for sequencing was CD4+ or CD8+ T cells sorted from blood, taken in a trial of the OX40 agonist ivuxolimab. These TCRs come from an adult with an advanced solid tumor such as melanoma, head and neck, liver or kidney cancer.

A single count supports this clone. The chain is built from TRBV28 and TRBJ1-3, with 8 bases lining up with TRBD1. V lost 5 bases, J lost 4 bases, and 7 bases stayed unmatched. Germline assignment: CDR1 MDHEN and CDR2 SYDVKM. The CDR3 covers 15 residues. CDR3 DNA sequence: TGTGCCAGCAGTCCGGCCGGGACAGGAGGAAACACCATATATTTT. Amino acid sequence: CASSPAGTGGNTIYF.

The V and J genes are TRBV4-3 and TRBJ1-3; no clear D. The CDR3 totals 17 residues. Per the germline V gene, CDR1 is LGHNA and CDR2 is YSLEER. Trimming pared 3 bases from V and 0 bases from J, leaving 15 bases between. This CDR3 reads CASSQDLGRSSGNTIYF. Written as DNA, the CDR3 is TGCGCCAGCAGCCAGGACCTCGGCCGGAGCTCTGGAAACACCATATATTTT.

The rearrangement uses TRBV30 and TRBJ1-2; D remains ambiguous. In germline, CDR1 is GTSNPN, CDR2 SVGIG (reference sequence). The V gene lost 4 bases and the J gene lost 0 bases, with 12 bases spanning the gap. The CDR3 has 14 residues. As DNA, the CDR3 is TGTGCCTGGAAATCTCCCGGGACTAACTATGGCTACACCTTC. Translation gives CAWKSPGTNYGYTF.

This rearrangement joins TRBV7-2 to TRBJ2-5, with D perhaps matching TRBD1 or TRBD2 (6 bases each). V shed 1 base and J shed 5 bases, with 17 bases lying between them. CDR1 and CDR2 (germline): SGHTA, FQGNSA. CDR3 length: 16 residues. CDR3 loop: CASSLGGALTTETQYF. In DNA form, the CDR3 reads TGTGCCAGCAGCTTAGGGGGGGCACTTACGACGGAGACCCAGTACTTC.

V and J are TRBV28 and TRBJ1-1, with TRBD1 as a possible D gene (5 bases). Trimming stripped 5 bases from V and 6 bases from J, with 16 bases between. Germline loops: CDR1 MDHEN, CDR2 SYDVKM. The CDR3 loop spans 14 amino acids. CDR3 residues: CASSPPGGTAEAFF. DNA of the CDR3: TGTGCCAGCAGTCCCCCAGGAGGGACCGCTGAAGCTTTCTTT.

V gene TRBV11-2 combines with J gene TRBJ2-1, with 10 bases lining up with TRBD2. The CDR3 covers 15 residues. Germline values: CDR1 SGHAT, CDR2 FQNNGV. Losses at the gene ends were 5 bases for V and 4 bases for J; bases not matched to a gene: 5. CDR3 in amino acids: CASSRGLADYNEQFF. CDR3 nucleotide sequence: TGTGCCAGCAGCCGAGGACTAGCGGATTACAATGAGCAGTTCTTC.

The chain recombines TRBV27 with TRBJ1-4; D ambiguous. Germline values: CDR1 MNHEY, CDR2 SMNVEV (reference sequence). V was trimmed by 4 bases and J by 6 bases, leaving 15 bases between them. This CDR3 spans 15 amino acids. This CDR3 is CASSWQFRHDEKLFF. CDR3 DNA sequence: TGTGCCAGCAGTTGGCAGTTTAGGCATGATGAAAAACTGTTTTTT.

This clone showed up just once. The chain is built from TRBV11-2 and TRBJ2-2; D is ambiguous. CDR1 and CDR2 from the germline V gene are SGHAT and FQNNGV. This CDR3 is built from 14 residues. V lost 0 bases, J lost 4 bases, and 6 bases lay in between. As DNA, the CDR3 is TGTGCCAGCAGCTTAGATCTAGTCACCGGGGAGCTGTTTTTT. Translated, it gives CASSLDLVTGELFF.

The chain is built from TRBV27 and TRBJ2-2, with TRBD2 matching over 7 bases. The ends lost 2 bases at V and 1 base at J; junction bases unmatched: 7. Germline lookup yields CDR1 MNHEY and CDR2 SMNVEV (reference sequence). This CDR3 is 17 amino acids long. The CDR3 loop is CASSLGRPSGNTGELFF. The CDR3 DNA sequence: TGTGCCAGCAGTTTAGGGCGTCCTAGCGGGAACACCGGGGAGCTGTTTTTT.

The J gene is TRBJ2-1, the V gene TRBV12-5, with 8 bases that match TRBD2. The V gene end was trimmed by 2 bases and the J gene end by 5 bases; junction bases not matched to a gene: 2. The CDR3 contains 14 residues. CDR1 and CDR2 from the germline V gene are LGHNT and FRNRAP. Written as DNA, the CDR3 is TGTGCTAGTGGTTTGCGGGGGGGGCACAATGAGCAGTTCTTC. It codes for CASGLRGGHNEQFF.

CDR3: CASSQGRVLNTEAFF. In DNA form, the CDR3 reads TGTGCCAGCAGCCAGGGGCGGGTGCTGAACACTGAAGCTTTCTTT. The chain carries TRBV7-9 and TRBJ1-1, with D possibly TRBD1 on 6 matching bases. The CDR3 has 15 amino acids. Germline lookup yields CDR1 SEHNR and CDR2 FQNEAQ (reference sequence). Trimming left V 5 bases short and J 0 bases short, with 13 bases between.

With respect to this clone: The sample has other DNA sequences that encode this CDR3 too. V gene TRBV25-1 combines with J gene TRBJ1-2; perhaps TRBD1 as D (6 bases). Germline CDR1 and CDR2: MGHDK and SYGVNS. Trimming stripped 5 bases from V and 2 bases from J, with 9 bases between. The CDR3 has 13 amino acids. The CDR3 spells CASSRTENYGYTF. The DNA for the CDR3 is TGTGCCAGCAGTAGGACAGAGAACTATGGCTACACCTTC.